A single sample gave rise to the 17 T cell receptor beta chains below, sequenced in a study of post-analysis software for immune sequencing data. No antigens are known for them. TCR beta cDNA libraries included unique molecular identifiers. TCRdb passed the PCR reads through MiXCR, listing each CDR3 protein once. The data show hundreds of thousands of distinct CDR3 sequences, around 44% seen once. Study conclusions and caveats: In patients, TRBV5-6, TRBV5-1 and TRBV20-1 belonged to 4 or 5 TRBV segments found more frequently than in controls.

The sequenced sample consisted of blood. These receptors originate from a girl under 18 with multiple sclerosis.

This clonotype has just a few counts. This rearrangement joins TRBV5-1 to TRBJ2-1; D is unclear. The CDR3 totals 12 residues. Trimming shortened V by 6 bases and J by 6 bases, and 10 bases separated the two germline ends. Per the germline V gene, CDR1 is SGHRS and CDR2 is YFSETQ. The CDR3 coding sequence is TGCGCCAGCACCGATAGGGCCAATGAGCAGTTCTTC. Translation gives CASTDRANEQFF.

The V call is TRBV9, the J call TRBJ2-1; D gene unclear. Germline lookup yields CDR1 SGDLS and CDR2 YYNGEE. The CDR3 extends over 14 amino acids. V lost 0 bases, J lost 7 bases, and 11 bases lay in between. This CDR3 is CASSVGRFKNEQFF. The CDR3 DNA follows: TGTGCCAGCAGCGTAGGTCGGTTCAAAAATGAGCAGTTCTTC.

Notes on this clonotype: The junction and the germline gene differ at one end; a read error may be behind it. The rearrangement joins TRBV12-3 or TRBV12-4 to TRBJ2-7; a possible D gene is TRBD1 (6 bases). This CDR3 is built from 13 residues. This chain's CDR3 is CVTWSGQTYGQYF. CDR3 DNA sequence: TGTGTCACTTGGAGCGGACAGACCTACGGGCAGTACTTC.

This clonotype has just a few counts. This chain connects TRBV4-1 to TRBJ1-5; TRBD1 matches at 7 bases. This CDR3 has 18 residues. The germline V gene encodes CDR1 MGHRA and CDR2 YSYEKL. Trimming cost V 0 bases and J 1 base; bases outside gene matches: 9. CDR3 bases: TGCGCCAGCAGCCAAGACACCCGGACAGGTATAAGCAATCAGCCCCAGCATTTT. The encoded protein is CASSQDTRTGISNQPQHF.

The rearrangement uses TRBV12-3 or TRBV12-4 and TRBJ2-7, with D possibly matching TRBD1 (6 bases). Trimming removed 6 bases from V and 2 bases from J, with 11 bases in between. The CDR3 runs 13 residues. The CDR3 nucleotides read TGTGCCAGCAGCCCAGGGGTTCCCTACGAGCAGTACTTC. As protein: CASSPGVPYEQYF.

The genes are TRBV12-3 or TRBV12-4 and TRBJ1-4; D is undetermined. V was shortened by 5 bases and J by 3 bases, with 13 bases between the two germline ends. CDR3 length: 15 amino acids. The CDR3 spells CASSRLVRSNEKLFF. The CDR3 nucleotides are TGTGCCAGCAGTCGATTGGTGAGGTCTAATGAAAAACTGTTTTTT.

The genes are TRBV29-1 and TRBJ2-7, with D unresolved. This CDR3 spans 12 amino acids. The ends were cut back, 5 bases at V and 2 bases at J, with 10 bases in the middle. Germline loops: CDR1 SQVTM, CDR2 ANQGSEA. The CDR3 is CSVTGLTYEQYF. CDR3 nucleotides: TGCAGCGTTACCGGGCTTACCTACGAGCAGTACTTC.

The table lists this clonotype with a few counts. The chain is built from TRBV7-8 and TRBJ1-5, with D maybe TRBD1 (6 bases). The V end lost 1 base, the J end lost 0 bases, and 7 bases lay between the germline ends. This CDR3 is built from 15 residues. Looked up from germline, CDR1 is SGHVS and CDR2 is FQNEAQ. This chain's CDR3 is CASSLEDSSNQPQHF. DNA for the CDR3: TGTGCCAGCAGCTTAGAGGACAGTAGCAATCAGCCCCAGCATTTT.

This clonotype was seen more than once but under ten times. The chain carries TRBV20-1 and TRBJ2-1; 7 bases are shared with TRBD2. The CDR3 sequence is 13 residues long. Germline V gene lookup returns CDR1 DFQATT and CDR2 SNEGSKA (reference sequence). V gave up 3 bases and J gave up 8 bases; unmatched junction bases: 7. The CDR3 DNA reads as TGCAGTGCTAGTTCCGGGGGGAGCCATGAGCAGTTCTTC. Protein: CSASSGGSHEQFF.

The chain is built from TRBV2 and TRBJ2-1; perhaps TRBD2 as D (6 bases). Trimming took 6 bases from V and 1 from J, leaving 16 bases between them. Germline V lookup: CDR1 SNHLY, CDR2 FYNNEI. The CDR3 loop spans 16 amino acids. The CDR3 coding sequence is TGTGCCAGCAGGGGGGTTCAGGGAGGATCCTACAATGAGCAGTTCTTC. Amino acids: CASRGVQGGSYNEQFF.

The chain carries TRBV5-6 and TRBJ1-2, with 10 positions matching TRBD1. The CDR3 sequence is 13 residues long. The V segment lost 3 bases and the J segment 7 bases; nucleotides outside the gene matches: 3. Germline CDR1 and CDR2: SGHDT and YYEEEE. The CDR3 is CASSSGTGVGYTF. CDR3 coding DNA: TGTGCCAGCAGCTCCGGGACAGGGGTTGGCTACACCTTC.

J is TRBJ1-5 and V is TRBV10-3; D might be TRBD1 (5 bases). There are 15 residues in the CDR3. V lost 8 bases, J lost 6 bases, and 20 bases lay in between. Germline loops: CDR1 ENHRY, CDR2 SYGVKD. CDR3 amino acids: CAIRPTAGAGQPQHF. The CDR3 nucleotides read TGTGCCATCCGTCCGACCGCCGGGGCGGGTCAGCCCCAGCATTTT.

This rearrangement joins TRBV29-1 to TRBJ2-1; possibly TRBD2 for D (5 bases). V was pared by 8 bases and J by 9 bases, with 14 bases between. Germline V gives CDR1 SQVTM, CDR2 ANQGSEA. The CDR3 contains 11 residues. CDR3 amino acids: CSYKPEVEQFF. In DNA, the CDR3 is TGCAGCTACAAACCGGAGGTTGAGCAGTTCTTC.

The CDR3 region has the DNA TGCAGCGCCCGTCGACCGGATTATGGCTACACCTTC. This translates into CSARRPDYGYTF. V gene TRBV29-1 combines with J gene TRBJ1-2, with unresolved D. The V and J ends lost 7 bases and 5 bases respectively, with 14 bases between them. The CDR3 covers 12 residues. Germline V lookup: CDR1 SQVTM, CDR2 ANQGSEA.

The rearrangement links TRBV5-1 to TRBJ2-2; 9 positions agree with TRBD1. The germline V gene has CDR1 SGHRS and CDR2 YFSETQ. With V trimmed by 4 bases and J by 3 bases, 4 bases remained unmatched. The CDR3 is 15 amino acids. The CDR3 sequence is CASSPRTGDTGELFF. CDR3 coding DNA: TGCGCCAGCAGCCCTAGGACAGGGGACACCGGGGAGCTGTTTTTT.

This chain connects TRBV2 to TRBJ1-6; D is uncertain. V lost 2 bases and J 6 bases, leaving 8 bases between the germline ends. CDR1 and CDR2 (germline): SNHLY, FYNNEI. CDR3 length equals 14 residues. CDR3 sequence: CASSELRVNSPLHF. The CDR3 DNA reads TGTGCCAGCAGTGAATTACGGGTTAATTCACCCCTCCACTTT.

V and J are TRBV10-3 and TRBJ1-2; the D is unclear. CDR1 and CDR2 (germline): ENHRY, SYGVKD. The ends were cut back, 0 bases at V and 0 bases at J, with 8 bases in the middle. The CDR3 is 15 residues long. The CDR3 protein is CAISESGGPNYGYTF. The CDR3 DNA reads TGTGCCATCAGTGAGTCGGGCGGTCCTAACTATGGCTACACCTTC.